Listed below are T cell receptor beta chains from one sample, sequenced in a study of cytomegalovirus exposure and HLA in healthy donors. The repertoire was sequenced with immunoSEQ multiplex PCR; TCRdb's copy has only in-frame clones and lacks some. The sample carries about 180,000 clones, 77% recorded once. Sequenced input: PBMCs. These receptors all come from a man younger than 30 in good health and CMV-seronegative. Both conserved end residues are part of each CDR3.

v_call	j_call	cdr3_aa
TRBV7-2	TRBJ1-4	CASSSSTGVNEKLFF
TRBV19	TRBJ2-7	CASSSTLPYHHEQYF
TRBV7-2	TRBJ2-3	CASSLVGGSSTDTQYF
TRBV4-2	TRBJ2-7	CASSHLEEEQYF
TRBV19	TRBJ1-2	CASSAESGNYGYTF
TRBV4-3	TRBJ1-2	CASSQEWIDRGAYGYTF
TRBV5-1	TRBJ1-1	CASSLSGRHTEAFF
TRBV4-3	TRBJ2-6	CASSQDFRSGANVLTF
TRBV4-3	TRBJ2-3	CASSQVPGQGDTQYF
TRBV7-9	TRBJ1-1	CASSVAGTGGGDTEAFF
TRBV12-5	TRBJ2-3	CASGEGLITDTQYF
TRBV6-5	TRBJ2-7	CASSSGEHYEQYF
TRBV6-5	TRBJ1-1	CASRGQGSAFF
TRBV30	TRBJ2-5	CAWRSRGQQYF
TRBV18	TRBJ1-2	CASSTPGQGTYGYTF
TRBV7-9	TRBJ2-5	CSSSLWGLAGASQETQYF
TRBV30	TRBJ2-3	CAWSGAVSDTQYF
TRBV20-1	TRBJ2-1	CSGGHNNEQFF
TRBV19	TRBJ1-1	CASIEGGGGTEAFF
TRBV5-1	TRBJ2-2	CASSLAVLGELFF
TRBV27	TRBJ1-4	CASSFRGQLNEKLFF
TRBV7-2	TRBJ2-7	CASRSGAIGIWPYEQYF
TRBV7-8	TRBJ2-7	CASSREGTGTGPLADEQYF